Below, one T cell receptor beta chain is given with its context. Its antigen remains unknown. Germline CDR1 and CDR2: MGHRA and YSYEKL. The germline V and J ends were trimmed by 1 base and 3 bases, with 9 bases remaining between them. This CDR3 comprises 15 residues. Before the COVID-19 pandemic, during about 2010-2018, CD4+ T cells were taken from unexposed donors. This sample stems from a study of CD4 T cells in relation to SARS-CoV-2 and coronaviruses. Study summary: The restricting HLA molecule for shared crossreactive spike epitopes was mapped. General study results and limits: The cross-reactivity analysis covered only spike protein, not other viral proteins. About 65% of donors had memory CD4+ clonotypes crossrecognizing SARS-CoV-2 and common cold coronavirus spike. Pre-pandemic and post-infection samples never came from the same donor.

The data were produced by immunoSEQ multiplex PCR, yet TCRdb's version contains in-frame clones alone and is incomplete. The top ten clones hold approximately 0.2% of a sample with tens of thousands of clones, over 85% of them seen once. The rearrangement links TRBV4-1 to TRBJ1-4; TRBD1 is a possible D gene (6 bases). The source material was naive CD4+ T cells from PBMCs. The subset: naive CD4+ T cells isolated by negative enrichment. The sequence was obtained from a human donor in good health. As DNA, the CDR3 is TGCGCCAGCAGCCAAGTTGACAGGTCTAATGAAAAACTGTTTTTT. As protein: CASSQVDRSNEKLFF.